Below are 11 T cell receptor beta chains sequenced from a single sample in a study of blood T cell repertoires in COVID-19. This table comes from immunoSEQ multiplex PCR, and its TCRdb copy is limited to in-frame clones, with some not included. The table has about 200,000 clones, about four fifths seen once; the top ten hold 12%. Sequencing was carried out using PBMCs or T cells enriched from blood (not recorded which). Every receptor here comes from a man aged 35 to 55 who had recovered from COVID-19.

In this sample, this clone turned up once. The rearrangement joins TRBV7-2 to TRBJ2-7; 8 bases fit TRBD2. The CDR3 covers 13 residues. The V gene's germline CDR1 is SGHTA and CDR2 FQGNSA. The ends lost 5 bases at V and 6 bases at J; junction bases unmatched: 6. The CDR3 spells CASSPGGVSEQYV. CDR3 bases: TGTGCCAGCAGCCCGGGAGGGGTAAGCGAGCAGTACGTC.

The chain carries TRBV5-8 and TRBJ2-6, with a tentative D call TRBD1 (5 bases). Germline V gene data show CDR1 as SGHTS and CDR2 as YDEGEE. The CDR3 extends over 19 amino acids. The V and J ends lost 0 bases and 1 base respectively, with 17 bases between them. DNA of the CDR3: TGTGCCAGCAGCTTGGCCCTTAGAGCAGGGATGTCTGGGGCCAACGTCCTGACTTTC. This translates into CASSLALRAGMSGANVLTF.

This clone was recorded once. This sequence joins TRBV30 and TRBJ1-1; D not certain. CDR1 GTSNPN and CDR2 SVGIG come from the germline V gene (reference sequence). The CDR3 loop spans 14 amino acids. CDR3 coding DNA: TGTGTCATTGCCGGTTGGGCGGGAAACACTGAAGCTTTCTTT. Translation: CVIAGWAGNTEAFF.

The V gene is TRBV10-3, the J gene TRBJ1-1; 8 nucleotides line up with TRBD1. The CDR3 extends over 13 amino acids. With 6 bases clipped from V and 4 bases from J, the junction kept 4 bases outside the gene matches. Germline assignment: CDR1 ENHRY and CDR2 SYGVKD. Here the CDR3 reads CAISRTGGTEAFF. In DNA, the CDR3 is TGTGCCATCAGCCGTACAGGGGGCACTGAAGCTTTCTTT.

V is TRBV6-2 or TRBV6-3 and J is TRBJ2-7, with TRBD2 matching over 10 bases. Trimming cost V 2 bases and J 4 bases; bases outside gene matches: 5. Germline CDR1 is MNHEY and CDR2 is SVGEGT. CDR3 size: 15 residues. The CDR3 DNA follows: TGTGCCAGCAGTTACAGACTAGCGGGTGCATACGAGCAGTACTTC. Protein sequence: CASSYRLAGAYEQYF.

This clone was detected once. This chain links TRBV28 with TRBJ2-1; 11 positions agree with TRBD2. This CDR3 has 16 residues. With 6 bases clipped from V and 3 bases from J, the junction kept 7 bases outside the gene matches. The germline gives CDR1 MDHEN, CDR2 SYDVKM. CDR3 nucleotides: TGTGCCAGCAGGCGGACCGGGACTAGCGGCTACAATGAGCAGTTCTTC. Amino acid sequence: CASRRTGTSGYNEQFF.

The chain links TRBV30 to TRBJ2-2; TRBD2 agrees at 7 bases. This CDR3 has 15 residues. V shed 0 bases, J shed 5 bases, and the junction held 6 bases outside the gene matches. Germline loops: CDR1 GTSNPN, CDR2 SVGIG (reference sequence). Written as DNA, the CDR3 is TGTGCCTGGAGTGTACGGCGGGAGCGAACCGGGGAGCTGTTTTTT. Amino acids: CAWSVRRERTGELFF.

CDR3 bases: TGCGCCAGCAGCTTGGGAACAGGGGGCCTGAACACTGAAGCTTTCTTT. This translates into CASSLGTGGLNTEAFF. The chain joins TRBV5-1 to TRBJ1-1; TRBD1 aligns across 9 bases. The CDR3 is 16 residues long. The germline CDR1 and CDR2 sequences are SGHRS and YFSETQ. J was trimmed by 0 bases and V by 0 bases; bases with no gene match: 3.

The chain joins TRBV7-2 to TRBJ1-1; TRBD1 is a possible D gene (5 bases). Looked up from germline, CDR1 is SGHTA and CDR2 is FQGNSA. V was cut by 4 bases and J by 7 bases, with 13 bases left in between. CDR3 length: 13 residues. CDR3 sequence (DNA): TGTGCCAGCAGCTCGAGGCAGGGTCTTGAAGCTTTCTTT. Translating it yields CASSSRQGLEAFF.

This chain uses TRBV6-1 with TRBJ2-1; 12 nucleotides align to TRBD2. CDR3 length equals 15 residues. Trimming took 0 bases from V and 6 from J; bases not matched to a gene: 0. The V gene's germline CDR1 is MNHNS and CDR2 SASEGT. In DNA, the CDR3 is TGTGCCAGCAGTGAAGCGACTAGCGGGAGCAATGAGCAGTTCTTC. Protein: CASSEATSGSNEQFF.

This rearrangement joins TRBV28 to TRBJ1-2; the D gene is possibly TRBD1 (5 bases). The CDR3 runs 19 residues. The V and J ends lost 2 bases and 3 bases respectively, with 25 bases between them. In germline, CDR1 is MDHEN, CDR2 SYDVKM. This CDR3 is CASSLRLGGSGEKDYGYTF. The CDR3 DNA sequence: TGTGCCAGCAGTTTAAGATTGGGGGGATCGGGGGAGAAAGACTATGGCTACACCTTC.